A selection of T cell receptor beta chains follows, all from one sample in a study of blood T cell repertoires in COVID-19. The table came from immunoSEQ multiplex PCR; TCRdb's copy has only in-frame clones and leaves some out. There are some 250,000 clones in the sample; around 85% occur only once, and more than 2.5% lies in the top ten. Material for sequencing was peripheral blood. These receptors all stem from a woman in her 30s who had recovered from COVID-19. Each CDR3 is given with its conserved first and last residue. Each record gives: D gene, J gene, V gene, clone size, CDR3 DNA, CDR3 protein. A D gene is named only where the DNA matches it firmly. Some rows have no size entry. The others give once, few or many, or a class for an expanded clone.

TRBD1 | TRBJ1-1 | TRBV18 | once | TGTGCCAGCTCAAAAACCGGGACAGGGGGCGTTGAAGCTTTCTTT | CASSKTGTGGVEAFF
- | TRBJ1-3 | TRBV4-1 | - | TGCGCCAGCAGCCAACCCGGACTGGGAAACACCATATATTTT | CASSQPGLGNTIYF
- | TRBJ2-5 | TRBV10-3 | - | TGTGCCATCAGTGGCGGGGATGAAGAGACCCAGTACTTC | CAISGGDEETQYF
- | TRBJ2-7 | TRBV6-5 | - | TGTGCCAGCAGCACACGAGCAGGGGACTACGAGCAGTACTTC | CASSTRAGDYEQYF
TRBD1 | TRBJ1-5 | TRBV5-1 | - | TGCGCCAGCAGCCGGACAGGGGGCGATCAGCCCCAGCATTTT | CASSRTGGDQPQHF
TRBD2 | TRBJ2-5 | TRBV11-2 | - | TGTGCCAGCAGCTTCCAGGGAGGGTTCCAAGAGACCCAGTACTTC | CASSFQGGFQETQYF
- | TRBJ1-1 | TRBV14 | few | TGTGCCAGCAGCCAAGCTCAGGGGTACACTGAAGCTTTCTTT | CASSQAQGYTEAFF
- | TRBJ1-1 | TRBV7-8 | once | TGTGCCAGCAGCTTAGCGTCAGGGGCGTTAACAGGAGCTTTCTTT | CASSLASGALTGAFF
- | TRBJ1-2 | TRBV2 | - | TGTGCCAGCAGAGGCGGGGGCTACACCTTC | CASRGGGYTF
- | TRBJ2-3 | TRBV3-1/TRBV3-2 | - | TGTGCCAGCAGCCAGTTCGTTGAGGCGGGGACAGATACGCAGTATTTT | CASSQFVEAGTDTQYF
- | TRBJ2-3 | TRBV14 | - | TGTGCCACCGGACACGGGTATACGCAGTATTTT | CATGHGYTQYF
- | TRBJ1-2 | TRBV19 | - | TGTGCCAGTAGTAAGACACCTAACTATGGCTACACCTTC | CASSKTPNYGYTF
TRBD2 | TRBJ2-1 | TRBV19 | - | TGTGCCAGTACATATCCTAGCGGAGGGTACAATGAGCAGTTCTTC | CASTYPSGGYNEQFF
- | TRBJ2-1 | TRBV5-1 | - | TGCGCCAGCAGCCCCCGCCCTGGCCCTCCCCTGTCCAATGAGCAGTTCTTC | CASSPRPGPPLSNEQFF
- | TRBJ2-2 | TRBV7-6 | few | TGTGCCAGCAGCTTAGATGCGGGCCCGAACACCGGGGAGCTGTTTTTT | CASSLDAGPNTGELFF
- | TRBJ1-4 | TRBV2 | - | TGTGCCAGTGCGAGGGCAACTAATGAAAAACTGTTTTTT | CASARATNEKLFF
TRBD1 | TRBJ2-1 | TRBV5-5 | - | TGTGCCAGCAGCTTGCTGACAGGGGGCTACAATGAGCAGTTCTTC | CASSLLTGGYNEQFF
- | TRBJ1-3 | TRBV19 | - | TGTGCCAGTAGTGTTCAACAGGGATCTGGAAACACCATATATTTT | CASSVQQGSGNTIYF
- | TRBJ2-2 | TRBV7-6 | few | TGTGCCAGCAGCTTAGGCGGGGCCTACCCTGCGCAGCTGTTTTTT | CASSLGGAYPAQLFF
- | TRBJ2-7 | TRBV19 | - | TGTGCCAGTAGTATTCGGGACAAGCCTACCTACGAGCAGTACTTC | CASSIRDKPTYEQYF
TRBD2 | TRBJ2-1 | TRBV4-3 | - | TGCGCCAGCAGCCAAGCGCTAGCGGGGGGGCGTGGTGAGCAGTTCTTC | CASSQALAGGRGEQFF
- | TRBJ1-2 | TRBV11-2 | few | TGTGCCAGCAGCTTAGACGGACTTTCTGCAGGTGGGGACTATGGCTACACCTTC | CASSLDGLSAGGDYGYTF
- | TRBJ1-3 | TRBV7-8 | - | TGTGCCAGCAGCTCCAGGGGTCAAGCCTCCTCTGGAAACACCATATATTTT | CASSSRGQASSGNTIYF
- | TRBJ1-1 | TRBV21-1 | - | TGTGCCAGCAACCAGGGAGGGGTTAACACTGAAGCTTTCTTT | CASNQGGVNTEAFF
- | TRBJ2-7 | TRBV6-1 | - | TGTGCCAGCAGTGAAGTCGGGTACGAGCAGTACTTC | CASSEVGYEQYF
TRBD2 | TRBJ2-3 | TRBV2 | - | TGTGCCAGCAGTAGGAGGGGACTAGCGGGGGCCCTCGAAGCTACAGATACGCAGTATTTT | CASSRRGLAGALEATDTQYF
TRBD1 | TRBJ1-2 | TRBV7-2 | few | TGTGCCAGCAGCTTAAGTATACAGGGGTATGGCTACACCTTC | CASSLSIQGYGYTF
- | TRBJ1-1 | TRBV6-5 | - | TGTGCCAGCAGTTACCTTCTTACGGGGGGGACTGAAGCTTTCTTT | CASSYLLTGGTEAFF
TRBD1 | TRBJ1-2 | TRBV2 | - | TGTGCCAGCAGGCCGGACAGGGAAGGTGGCTACACCTTC | CASRPDREGGYTF
TRBD1 | TRBJ1-2 | TRBV5-1 | - | TGCGCCAGCAGCTTGGAACAGGGGGGAGGCTACACCTTC | CASSLEQGGGYTF
TRBD2 | TRBJ2-3 | TRBV7-2 | - | TGTGCCAGCAGCTTAGTTACCGGGGGGACCACAGATACGCAGTATTTT | CASSLVTGGTTDTQYF
TRBD2 | TRBJ2-3 | TRBV5-1 | - | TGCGCCAGCAGCTTGGGCAGCGGGGCTCGAGATACGCAGTATTTT | CASSLGSGARDTQYF
TRBD1 | TRBJ1-2 | TRBV5-1 | - | TGCGCCAGCAGCTTGGCCCTCGCCGGACAGGGGAACTATGGCTACACCTTC | CASSLALAGQGNYGYTF
TRBD1 | TRBJ1-3 | TRBV9 | many | TGTGCCAGCAGCGTAAACACAGGGGAGTCTGGAAACACCATATATTTT | CASSVNTGESGNTIYF
- | TRBJ2-3 | TRBV12-5 | - | TGTGCTAGTGGCAGTCGGGGAGATACGCAGTATTTT | CASGSRGDTQYF
- | TRBJ2-7 | TRBV18 | - | TGTGCCAGCTCACTCACACTATCTCGGCGGGGGCAGTACTTC | CASSLTLSRRGQYF
- | TRBJ2-1 | TRBV3-1/TRBV3-2 | - | TGTGCCAGCAGCCAATTGTTCGGGGAGGAGAACAATGAGCAGTTCTTC | CASSQLFGEENNEQFF
TRBD2 | TRBJ2-7 | TRBV5-4 | - | TGTGCCAGCAGCCTGGGGGCAGCGGGGGGCTACGAGCAGTACTTC | CASSLGAAGGYEQYF
TRBD2 | TRBJ2-5 | TRBV19 | - | TGTGCCAGTAGTCTTAGACTAGCGGGGCAAGAGACCCAGTACTTC | CASSLRLAGQETQYF
TRBD1 | TRBJ1-2 | TRBV3-1/TRBV3-2 | - | TGTGCCAGCAGCCAAGAAGGGGGCAGGTGGGCCTATGGCTACACCTTC | CASSQEGGRWAYGYTF
TRBD1 | TRBJ1-5 | TRBV19 | - | TGTGCCAGTACGGGACAGGGGGGTCATAGCAATCAGCCCCAGCATTTT | CASTGQGGHSNQPQHF
TRBD2 | TRBJ2-7 | TRBV9 | - | TGTGCCAGCAGCCCTACTAGCGGGTCACCCTACGAGCAGTACTTC | CASSPTSGSPYEQYF
- | TRBJ1-5 | TRBV21-1 | - | TGTGCCAGCATACAAAGGACAGGGGTTAGCAATCAGCCCCAGCATTTT | CASIQRTGVSNQPQHF